A selection of T cell receptor beta chains follows, all from one sample in a study of T cell responses to AZD1222 COVID-19 vaccine. Sequencing used immunoSEQ multiplex PCR; TCRdb keeps in-frame clones, though not all of them. The repertoire consists of 110,000 or so clones, with around 89% occurring once and the leading ten covering 6% to 8%. This specimen was peripheral blood, taken 28 days after the second AZD1222 dose. The receptors were sampled from an adult who received the AZD1222 COVID-19 vaccine. The CDR3 runs from the conserved cysteine through the conserved F or W. A D gene is named only where the DNA matches it firmly. Clone sizes are given selectively: once, few, many, or a class where the clone is expanded.

j_gene	v_gene	d_gene	abundance	len	CDR3aa	CDR3nt
TRBJ2-1	TRBV4-1	NA	NA	14	CASSQDRLSEEQFF	TGCGCCAGCAGCCAAGATCGGCTGTCTGAAGAGCAGTTCTTC
TRBJ2-3	TRBV24-1	TRBD1	NA	16	CATSGRDRTSTDTQYF	TGTGCCACCAGTGGTAGGGACAGAACTAGCACAGATACGCAGTATTTT
TRBJ1-3	TRBV25-1	NA	NA	15	CASSTHRDSGNTIYF	TGTGCCAGCAGTACGCACCGGGACTCTGGAAACACCATATATTTT
TRBJ2-7	TRBV7-9	NA	NA	14	CASSSYKAPYEQYF	TGTGCCAGCAGCTCCTACAAGGCCCCTTACGAGCAGTACTTC
TRBJ2-6	TRBV7-2	TRBD1	NA	17	CASSSGTGVSGANVLTF	TGTGCCAGCAGCTCGGGGACAGGGGTCTCTGGGGCCAACGTCCTGACTTTC
TRBJ1-5	TRBV11-3	NA	NA	15	CASSSHRGSNQPQHF	TGTGCCAGCAGCTCCCACCGCGGGAGCAATCAGCCCCAGCATTTT
TRBJ2-1	TRBV28	TRBD2	NA	13	CASRPGTSVEQFF	TGTGCCAGCAGACCTGGGACTAGTGTTGAGCAGTTCTTC
TRBJ2-1	TRBV5-4	TRBD1	once	14	CASKRQGNYNEQFF	TGTGCCAGCAAACGACAGGGGAATTACAATGAGCAGTTCTTC
TRBJ2-1	TRBV7-8	NA	NA	15	CASSPSRFSYNEQFF	TGTGCCAGCAGCCCATCCCGGTTTTCCTACAATGAGCAGTTCTTC
TRBJ2-3	TRBV7-2	TRBD1	NA	13	CASSQPTGTAQYF	TGTGCCAGCAGCCAACCCACCGGGACAGCGCAGTATTTT
TRBJ2-4	TRBV7-2	NA	NA	16	CASSLEAFQRGHIQYF	TGTGCCAGCAGCTTAGAAGCCTTCCAGAGAGGCCACATTCAGTACTTC
TRBJ1-2	TRBV9	NA	NA	13	CASSVGQDYGYTF	TGTGCCAGCAGCGTAGGGCAAGACTATGGCTACACCTTC
TRBJ2-1	TRBV7-3	TRBD2	NA	17	CASSINPSGSSYNEQFF	TGTGCCAGCAGCATTAACCCCAGCGGGAGCTCCTACAATGAGCAGTTCTTC
TRBJ2-7	TRBV10-3	NA	NA	17	CAISVLPTGLGAYEQYF	TGTGCCATCAGTGTACTTCCAACGGGACTTGGGGCCTACGAGCAGTACTTC
TRBJ2-2	TRBV10-1	NA	NA	16	CASSESKGANTGELFF	TGCGCCAGCAGTGAGTCCAAAGGGGCGAACACCGGGGAGCTGTTTTTT
TRBJ2-7	TRBV6-6	TRBD1	NA	15	CASNGLGTGAYEQYF	TGTGCCAGCAACGGGTTGGGGACAGGGGCTTACGAGCAGTACTTC
TRBJ2-1	TRBV5-1	TRBD2	NA	17	CASSSTYTSGRSNEQFF	TGCGCCAGCAGCTCCACCTATACTAGCGGGAGGTCCAATGAGCAGTTCTTC
TRBJ2-1	TRBV5-4	TRBD2	NA	16	CASSLRTSGFYNEQFF	TGTGCCAGCAGCTTGAGGACTAGCGGCTTTTACAATGAGCAGTTCTTC
TRBJ2-2	TRBV11-3	TRBD2	NA	15	CASSSPGRETGELFF	TGTGCCAGCAGCTCTCCGGGGCGGGAGACCGGGGAGCTGTTTTTT
TRBJ2-1	TRBV12-5	TRBD2	NA	16	CASGLNSGASYNEQFF	TGTGCTAGTGGTTTGAACAGCGGGGCTTCCTACAATGAGCAGTTCTTC
TRBJ2-3	TRBV18	TRBD2	NA	14	CASSQGLAGDTQYF	TGTGCCAGCTCACAAGGACTAGCGGGAGATACGCAGTATTTT
TRBJ1-4	TRBV9	NA	NA	13	CASSVGGNEKLFF	TGTGCCAGCAGCGTCGGGGGTAATGAAAAACTGTTTTTT
TRBJ2-5	TRBV3-1/TRBV3-2	NA	NA	14	CASSQDRLQETQYF	TGTGCCAGCAGCCAAGATAGACTACAAGAGACCCAGTACTTC
TRBJ2-2	TRBV13	TRBD2	NA	16	CASSVTSGGDTGELFF	TGTGCCAGCAGCGTCACTAGCGGGGGGGACACCGGGGAGCTGTTTTTT
TRBJ2-6	TRBV28	NA	NA	12	CASSLVQKPLTF	TGTGCCAGCAGTTTAGTGCAGAAACCCCTGACTTTC
TRBJ2-7	TRBV10-1	TRBD1	few	14	CASSERRQGPGQYF	TGCGCCAGCAGTGAGCGACGACAGGGCCCCGGGCAGTACTTC
TRBJ1-1	TRBV5-4	NA	NA	15	CASSYVTAMNTEAFF	TGTGCCAGCAGCTACGTTACAGCGATGAACACTGAAGCTTTCTTT
TRBJ2-3	TRBV6-2/TRBV6-3	NA	NA	12	CASSSRTDTQYF	TGTGCCAGCAGTTCACGCACAGATACGCAGTATTTT
TRBJ2-3	TRBV7-3	NA	NA	15	CASSALQGFSDTQYF	TGTGCCAGCAGCGCACTACAGGGTTTCTCAGATACGCAGTATTTT
TRBJ1-6	TRBV19	NA	NA	16	CAIPWGPKKANSPLHF	TGTGCCATTCCATGGGGACCTAAAAAGGCTAATTCACCCCTCCACTTT
TRBJ2-7	TRBV29-1	NA	NA	12	CSVWTATYEQYF	TGCAGCGTTTGGACGGCGACCTACGAGCAGTACTTC
TRBJ1-2	TRBV11-3	NA	NA	16	CASSFRDRELIYGYTF	TGTGCCAGCAGCTTCCGCGATCGGGAACTGATCTATGGCTACACCTTC
TRBJ2-7	TRBV14	NA	NA	17	CASSRHSGPGANYEQYF	TGTGCCAGCAGCCGCCACTCCGGGCCCGGGGCCAACTACGAGCAGTACTTC
TRBJ1-2	TRBV19	TRBD1	few	14	CASSIGGGGGGYTF	TGTGCCAGTAGTATAGGAGGAGGGGGCGGTGGCTACACCTTC
TRBJ2-7	TRBV27	NA	NA	14	CASSLSPASYEQYF	TGTGCCAGCAGTTTATCGCCAGCTTCCTACGAGCAGTACTTC
TRBJ1-6	TRBV6-5	NA	NA	13	CASSYSGPSPLHF	TGTGCCAGCAGTTACTCCGGACCTTCACCCCTCCACTTT
TRBJ2-3	TRBV6-5	TRBD2	NA	15	CASSPGGLMTDTQYF	TGTGCCAGCAGCCCCGGGGGGTTGATGACAGATACGCAGTATTTT
TRBJ1-1	TRBV5-1	TRBD1	once	14	CASSLTGAWTEAFF	TGCGCCAGCAGCTTGACAGGGGCATGGACTGAAGCTTTCTTT
TRBJ2-7	TRBV28	TRBD1	NA	16	CASSPFEGQGFYEQYF	TGTGCCAGCAGTCCGTTTGAGGGACAGGGTTTCTACGAGCAGTACTTC
TRBJ2-3	TRBV27	TRBD2	NA	14	CASSSGLALDTQYF	TGTGCCAGCAGTTCGGGACTAGCGTTAGATACGCAGTATTTT
TRBJ2-5	TRBV28	NA	NA	14	CASSPWGRVETQYF	TGTGCCAGCAGCCCCTGGGGGCGGGTGGAGACCCAGTACTTC
TRBJ2-2	TRBV9	NA	NA	17	CASSTRTPVANTGELFF	TGTGCCAGCAGCACCCGGACACCCGTAGCGAACACCGGGGAGCTGTTTTTT
TRBJ1-3	TRBV4-2	NA	once	17	CASSRSQGHDSGNTIYF	TGTGCCAGCAGTCGGAGTCAGGGGCACGACTCTGGAAACACCATATATTTT
TRBJ1-5	TRBV19	TRBD1	once	15	CASSVTGGFDQPQHF	TGTGCCAGTAGTGTGACAGGGGGATTCGATCAGCCCCAGCATTTT
TRBJ2-1	TRBV20-1	NA	NA	16	CSASISFELPNNEQFF	TGCAGTGCTAGTATAAGCTTTGAACTACCGAACAATGAGCAGTTCTTC
TRBJ1-4	TRBV6-6	TRBD1	NA	14	CASMPGTVNEKLFF	TGTGCCAGCATGCCCGGGACAGTGAATGAAAAACTGTTTTTT